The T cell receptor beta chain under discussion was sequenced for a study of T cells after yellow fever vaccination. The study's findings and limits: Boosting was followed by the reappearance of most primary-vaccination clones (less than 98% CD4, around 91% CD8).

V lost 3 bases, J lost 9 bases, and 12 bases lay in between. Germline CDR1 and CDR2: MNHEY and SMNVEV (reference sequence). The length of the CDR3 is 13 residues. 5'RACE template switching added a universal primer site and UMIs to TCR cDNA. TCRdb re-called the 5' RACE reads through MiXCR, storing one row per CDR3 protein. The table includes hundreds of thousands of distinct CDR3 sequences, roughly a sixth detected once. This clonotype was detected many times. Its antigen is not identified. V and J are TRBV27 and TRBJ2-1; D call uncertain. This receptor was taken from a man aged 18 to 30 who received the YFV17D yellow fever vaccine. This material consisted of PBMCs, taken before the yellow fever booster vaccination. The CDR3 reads CASSLSEIGEQFF. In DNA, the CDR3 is TGTGCCAGCAGTTTGTCCGAAATCGGTGAGCAGTTCTTC.